Listed below are T cell receptor beta chains from one sample, sequenced in a study of shared clonotypes between healthy human individuals. Produced via immunoSEQ multiplex PCR; TCRdb's table is partial and in-frame only. The repertoire holds some 2 million clones, with roughly 95% as singletons. The material sequenced was naive CD8+ T cells sorted from blood. Source of these receptors: a man younger than 35 in good health. Both conserved end residues are part of each CDR3. A D gene is named only where the DNA matches it firmly. Clone size is stated in some rows and not others, as once, few, many or a class when expanded.

d_gene	v_gene	j_gene	abundance	CDR3nt	CDR3aa
TRBD2	TRBV7-9	TRBJ2-3	few	TGTGCCAGCAGCTTAAGGCTAGCGGGAGATACGCAGTATTTT	CASSLRLAGDTQYF
-	TRBV7-9	TRBJ2-7	-	TGTGCCAGCAGCTTCTCTGAGGGGACCCACTACGAGCAGTACTTC	CASSFSEGTHYEQYF
TRBD2	TRBV27	TRBJ2-2	-	TGTGCCAGCAGTTTAGACCCTCCCGGGACTAGCGGGGGGGCCACCGGGGAGCTGTTTTTT	CASSLDPPGTSGGATGELFF
TRBD2	TRBV9	TRBJ2-7	-	TGTGCCAGCAGCCCCGGACTAGCAGACTCCTACGAGCAGTACTTC	CASSPGLADSYEQYF
TRBD1	TRBV18	TRBJ2-3	-	TGTGCCAGCTCACCACGGGACAGTATCACAGATACGCAGTATTTT	CASSPRDSITDTQYF
TRBD2	TRBV4-3	TRBJ2-5	-	TGCGCCAGCAGCCGGGAGGGACTAGCAGGCGAGACCCAGTACTTC	CASSREGLAGETQYF
-	TRBV27	TRBJ1-1	-	TGTGCCAGCAGTCCCTACACGCTTGCGAACACTGAAGCTTTCTTT	CASSPYTLANTEAFF
-	TRBV6-1	TRBJ2-7	-	TGTGCCAGCAGTGAAGAGATAGGGTTCTCCTACGAGCAGTACTTC	CASSEEIGFSYEQYF
-	TRBV20-1	TRBJ1-2	-	TGCAGTGCTAGAGAGGGTGGTGGCTACACCTTC	CSAREGGGYTF
-	TRBV7-9	TRBJ2-7	-	TGTGCCAGCAGCACTTCAGGACAGTTCTCCTACGAGCAGTACTTC	CASSTSGQFSYEQYF
-	TRBV4-1	TRBJ2-7	-	TGCGCCAGCAGCCAACTCGGGAGCTCCTACGAGCAGTACTTC	CASSQLGSSYEQYF
TRBD1	TRBV28	TRBJ2-1	-	TGTGCCAGCAGCTACCGGGACAGGGAATATGAGCAGTTCTTC	CASSYRDREYEQFF
-	TRBV9	TRBJ1-2	-	TGTGCCAGCAGCGTAGTCGGTTCGGGGGCCTATGGCTACACCTTC	CASSVVGSGAYGYTF
-	TRBV10-3	TRBJ1-5	-	TGTGCCATCAGTGAGTCAGGGGGTGGTGGCAATCAGCCCCAGCATTTT	CAISESGGGGNQPQHF
TRBD1	TRBV6-1	TRBJ2-3	-	TGTGCCAGCAGTGGGGACAGGGCCCCAGATACGCAGTATTTT	CASSGDRAPDTQYF
-	TRBV20-1	TRBJ1-2	-	TGCAGTGCTATGGTGGACTATGGCTACACCTTC	CSAMVDYGYTF
TRBD2	TRBV7-8	TRBJ2-3	-	TGTGCCAGCAGCCTCGGACTAGCGGGGGGGAGCACAGATACGCAGTATTTT	CASSLGLAGGSTDTQYF
-	TRBV7-3	TRBJ2-2	-	TGTGCCAGCAGCTCCCCGGGGGCCCCGGGCGGGGAGCTGTTTTTT	CASSSPGAPGGELFF
TRBD2	TRBV4-3	TRBJ2-3	-	TGCGCCAGCAGCCAAGGGCTAGCGGAGGAGGATGATACGCAGTATTTT	CASSQGLAEEDDTQYF
-	TRBV6-6	TRBJ1-5	-	TGTGCCAGCAGTCTTGGGCCCCTCGAGCAGCCCCAGCATTTT	CASSLGPLEQPQHF
-	TRBV28	TRBJ2-7	-	TGTGCCAGCTGGACAAAGGCGGCCTACGAGCAGTACTTC	CASWTKAAYEQYF
-	TRBV5-1	TRBJ1-1	-	TGCGCCAGCAGGGAAGGGGGTGCTGAAGCTTTCTTT	CASREGGAEAFF
-	TRBV11-2	TRBJ1-6	-	TGTGCCAGCAGCGATACAGGGAAAAGCTCCTATAATTCACCCCTCCACTTT	CASSDTGKSSYNSPLHF
TRBD1	TRBV5-6	TRBJ2-2	-	TGTGCCAGCAGTCAGGGGGCGGGCACCGGGGAGCTGTTTTTT	CASSQGAGTGELFF
TRBD1	TRBV28	TRBJ2-7	-	TGTGCCAGCAGTGGGACAGGGGATTCCTACGAGCAGTACTTC	CASSGTGDSYEQYF
-	TRBV6-1	TRBJ1-2	-	TGTGCCAGCAGTGACTTGGGGTCCGATTACTATGGCTACACCTTC	CASSDLGSDYYGYTF
TRBD2	TRBV7-8	TRBJ2-2	-	TGTGCCAGCAGAGCCGAGCGGGGGACCGCCGGGGAGCTGTTTTTT	CASRAERGTAGELFF